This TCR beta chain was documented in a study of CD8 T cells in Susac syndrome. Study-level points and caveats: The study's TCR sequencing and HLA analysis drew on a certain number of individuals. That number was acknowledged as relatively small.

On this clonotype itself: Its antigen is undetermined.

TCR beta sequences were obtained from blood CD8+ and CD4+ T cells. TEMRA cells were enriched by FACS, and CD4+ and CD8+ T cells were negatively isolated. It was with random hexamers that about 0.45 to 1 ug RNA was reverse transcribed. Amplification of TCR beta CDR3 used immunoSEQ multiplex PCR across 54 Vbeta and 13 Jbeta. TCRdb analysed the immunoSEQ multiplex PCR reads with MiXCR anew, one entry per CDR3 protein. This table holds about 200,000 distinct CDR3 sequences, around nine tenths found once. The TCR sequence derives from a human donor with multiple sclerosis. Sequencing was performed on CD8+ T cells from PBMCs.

DNA for the CDR3: TGCGCCAGCAGCCAAGAAAAGCGGGGGTCCCTCAGGCAGTATTTT. It encodes CASSQEKRGSLRQYF. The gene calls are TRBV4-1 and TRBJ2-3, with 8 bases identical to TRBD2. The CDR3 runs 15 residues. Trimming took 0 bases from V and 11 from J; bases not matched to a gene: 10. The germline V gene encodes CDR1 MGHRA and CDR2 YSYEKL.